A single sample gave rise to the 23 T cell receptor beta chains below, sequenced in a study of T cells in Graves' hyperthyroidism and ophthalmopathy. Amplification yielded TCR beta CDR3 regions, with RNA transcripts as the source. TCR CDR3 regions were first amplified by RT-PCR with HTBI primers. TCRdb re-analysed the multiplex PCR reads in MiXCR, keeping a single row per CDR3 protein. The top ten clones hold about 70% of a sample with 300,000 to 450,000 distinct CDR3 sequences, approximately 25% of them seen once. What was sequenced was blood. The receptors derive from a man aged 50 or older with Graves' hyperthyroidism.

This clonotype was seen more than once but under ten times. The rearrangement joins TRBV6-2 or TRBV6-3 to TRBJ2-5; D is perhaps TRBD1 (5 bases). V lost 6 bases to trimming and J lost 5 bases, with 13 bases between them. The CDR3 runs to 13 residues. Germline CDR1 reads MNHEY; CDR2 reads SVGEGT. The CDR3 protein is CASSVTRAETQYF. As DNA, the CDR3 is TGTGCCAGCAGCGTCACCAGGGCGGAGACCCAGTACTTC.

In its sample, this clonotype was seen a few times. The rearrangement links TRBV28 to TRBJ2-7; 8 nucleotides match TRBD1. Per germline, CDR1 MDHEN and CDR2 SYDVKM. J gave up 5 bases and V 5 bases, and 11 bases lay outside the gene matches. The CDR3 extends over 15 amino acids. The CDR3 region is CASSTNGQGRDEQYF. DNA of the CDR3: TGTGCCAGCAGTACAAACGGACAGGGACGGGACGAGCAGTACTTC.

The chain recombines TRBV7-7 with TRBJ2-5; 9 positions match TRBD2. The junction had 7 bases not matched to a gene; V was cut back by 3 bases and J by 5 bases. Looked up from germline, CDR1 is SSHAT and CDR2 is FNYEAQ (reference sequence). The CDR3 totals 15 residues. The CDR3 loop reads CASSLGSGSMETQYF. In DNA, the CDR3 is TGTGCCAGCAGCTTGGGTAGCGGGAGTATGGAGACCCAGTACTTC.

At least ten counts were recorded for this clonotype. The genes are TRBV7-9 and TRBJ2-1; TRBD1 matches at 8 bases. V lost 6 bases, J lost 4 bases, and 8 bases stayed unmatched. CDR1 and CDR2 (germline): SEHNR, FQNEAQ (reference sequence). The CDR3 has 15 residues. The CDR3 sequence is CASRFWTGSYNEQFF. CDR3 nucleotides: TGTGCCAGCAGATTCTGGACAGGGTCATACAATGAGCAGTTCTTC.

Ten or more counts support this clonotype. The J gene is TRBJ2-5, the V gene TRBV6-1; tentatively, D is TRBD1 (5 bases). There are 13 residues in the CDR3. V gave up 5 bases and J gave up 5 bases, with 12 bases separating them. Germline values: CDR1 MNHNS, CDR2 SASEGT. CDR3 coding DNA: TGTGCCAGCAGTTCCAGGGTGGACGAGACCCAGTACTTC. Translating it yields CASSSRVDETQYF.

This chain uses TRBV29-1 with TRBJ1-1; D is ambiguous. The CDR3 has 12 residues. Between the trimmed V and J ends, which lost 5 bases and 0 bases, there was a span of 7 bases. CDR1 is SQVTM, CDR2 ANQGSEA, per germline. CDR3 sequence: CSVFKMNTEAFF. The CDR3, as DNA: TGCAGCGTTTTTAAGATGAACACTGAAGCTTTCTTT.

This clonotype has more than one count but fewer than ten. The rearrangement joins TRBV6-2 or TRBV6-3 to TRBJ1-5, with D perhaps matching TRBD1 (5 bases). Looked up from germline, CDR1 is MNHEY and CDR2 is SVGEGT. Between the trimmed V and J ends, which lost 2 bases and 4 bases, there was a span of 9 bases. The CDR3 contains 14 residues. CDR3 in DNA: TGTGCCAGCAGTTACGGGGGTTTGAATCAGCCCCAGCATTTT. Translated: CASSYGGLNQPQHF.

V usage is TRBV20-1 and J usage is TRBJ2-3; TRBD2 aligns across 13 bases. Germline CDR1 DFQATT, CDR2 SNEGSKA (reference sequence). CDR3 size: 15 residues. Trimming took 6 bases from V and 6 from J; bases not matched to a gene: 9. The CDR3 sequence is CSAPPTSGRPDTQYF. CDR3 coding DNA: TGCAGTGCACCACCGACTAGCGGGAGGCCCGATACGCAGTATTTT.

In its sample, this clonotype was seen many times. The CDR3 sequence is CASSSGTGNNEQFF. Written as DNA, the CDR3 is TGTGCCAGCAGCTCCGGGACAGGGAACAATGAGCAGTTCTTC. The chain uses TRBV11-3 and TRBJ2-1; 9 bases line up with TRBD1. Germline V gene data show CDR1 as SGHNT and CDR2 as YENEEA. This CDR3 comprises 14 residues. The J segment lost 5 bases and the V segment lost 4 bases, leaving 3 bases of the junction unmatched.

This clonotype was observed a few times. An end of the junction does not agree with germline; a read error may underlie this. The rearrangement joins TRBV5-1 to TRBJ2-3; 7 bases map to TRBD2. Germline lookup yields CDR1 SGHRS and CDR2 YFSETQ. This CDR3 is built from 15 residues. For the CDR3, the DNA is TGTGCCAGCAGCCTCCTTGGCGGGAGCGCAGATACGCAGTATTTT. This encodes CASSLLGGSADTQYF. The full variable domain, with the rest looked up from reference TRBV5-1 and TRBJ2-3, is KAGVTQTPRYLIKTRGQQVTLSCSPISGHRSVSWYQQTPGQGLQFLFEYFSETQRNKGNFPGRFSGRQFSNSRSEMNVSTLELGDSALYLCASSLLGGSADTQYFGPGTRLTVL.

The chain has TRBV27 and TRBJ2-3; perhaps TRBD2 as D (5 bases). The CDR3 spans 15 residues. V lost 6 bases and J 1 base, leaving 14 bases between the germline ends. Germline CDR1 is MNHEY and CDR2 is SMNVEV (reference sequence). The CDR3 DNA reads as TGTGCCAGCAGCTTGGCTAGCAAGGGCACAGATACGCAGTATTTT. It is translated as CASSLASKGTDTQYF.

This chain links TRBV25-1 with TRBJ2-5; D is uncertain. The V gene's germline CDR1 is MGHDK and CDR2 SYGVNS. With 3 bases removed from V and 4 bases from J, the gap between germline ends came to 15 bases. The CDR3 is made up of 15 amino acids. Here the CDR3 DNA reads TGTGCCAGCAGTGATCCGAGACTTGGGCGAGAGACCCAGTACTTC. Amino acids: CASSDPRLGRETQYF.

The chain employs TRBV28 and TRBJ1-1; TRBD1 aligns across 7 bases. The CDR3 runs 15 residues. V shed 3 bases and J 0 bases; nucleotides not matched to a gene: 4. Germline V gives CDR1 MDHEN, CDR2 SYDVKM. CDR3 DNA: TGTGCCAGCAGTTTCCCGGACAGGATGAACACTGAAGCTTTCTTT. Translated: CASSFPDRMNTEAFF.

The rearrangement uses TRBV5-1 and TRBJ1-2, with D unclear. The CDR3 is made up of 14 amino acids. V lost 0 bases and J 6 bases, leaving 12 bases between the germline ends. In germline, CDR1 is SGHRS, CDR2 YFSETQ. Written as DNA, the CDR3 is TGCGCCAGCAGCTTGGACCCCGGGTACAATGGCTACACCTTC. Protein sequence: CASSLDPGYNGYTF.

The CDR3 nucleotides are TGTGCCAGCAGACCTACAGGGTCCCCCTACGAGCAGTACTTC. Translated: CASRPTGSPYEQYF. This chain connects TRBV12-3 or TRBV12-4 to TRBJ2-7, with D tentatively TRBD1 (6 bases). The CDR3 extends over 14 amino acids. Trimming removed 6 bases from V and 2 bases from J, with 14 bases in between.

This chain uses TRBV19 with TRBJ2-2; D possibly corresponds to TRBD1 (6 bases). From germline, CDR1 is LNHDA and CDR2 SQIVND (reference sequence). CDR3 length: 18 amino acids. V gave up 5 bases and J gave up 1 base, with 20 bases separating them. The CDR3, as DNA: TGTGCCAGTAGTCGACCACAGGGAATGGTCATGAACACCGGGGAGCTGTTTTTT. As protein: CASSRPQGMVMNTGELFF.

The CDR3 loop reads CASSSGSGISRDTQYF. The CDR3 DNA follows: TGTGCCAGCTCCTCGGGTAGCGGGATCTCGAGGGATACGCAGTATTTT. The rearrangement joins TRBV7-2 to TRBJ2-3; 8 positions agree with TRBD2. The ends lost 8 bases at V and 6 bases at J; junction bases unmatched: 16. CDR3 length equals 16 residues. Per germline, CDR1 SGHTA and CDR2 FQGNSA.

This clonotype was seen repeatedly, ten times or more. The rearrangement links TRBV28 to TRBJ1-6; 11 nucleotides line up with TRBD1. This CDR3 is 14 amino acids long. The trim removed 5 bases at V and 10 bases at J, leaving 4 bases unmatched. CDR1 is MDHEN, CDR2 SYDVKM, per germline. DNA of the CDR3: TGTGCCAGCAGTCGGGACAGGGGGTTGTCACCCCTCCACTTT. This codes for CASSRDRGLSPLHF.

The V gene is TRBV7-3, the J gene TRBJ2-5; 7 bases are a match to TRBD2. Trimming cost V 3 bases and J 4 bases; bases outside gene matches: 8. Germline V CDR1 and CDR2: SGHTA, FQGTGA. The CDR3 is made up of 15 amino acids. This chain's CDR3 is CASSFGGSVRETQYF. CDR3 DNA: TGTGCCAGCAGCTTCGGCGGGAGCGTACGAGAGACCCAGTACTTC.

This clonotype has more than one count but fewer than ten. This chain uses TRBV28 with TRBJ2-2, with D perhaps being TRBD1 or TRBD2 (5 bases each). Germline V gene lookup returns CDR1 MDHEN and CDR2 SYDVKM. V was trimmed by 5 bases and J by 5 bases, leaving 18 bases between them. The CDR3 loop spans 16 amino acids. In DNA, the CDR3 is TGTGCCAGCAGTCCCGCCCCGGGACCAGAAACCGGGGAGCTGTTTTTT. This translates into CASSPAPGPETGELFF.

The chain is built from TRBV6-7 and TRBJ2-1, with D perhaps matching TRBD1 or TRBD2 (5 bases each). TRBV6-7 is sorted into the ORF group, with uncertain function. The CDR3 loop spans 15 amino acids. The germline V and J ends were trimmed by 9 bases and 7 bases, with 22 bases remaining between them. The CDR3 DNA sequence: TGTGCCAGAGACCTTAGCAGGGAGCATAAGAATGAGCAGTTCTTC. It is translated as CARDLSREHKNEQFF.

This clonotype was found once. The chain couples TRBV20-1 to TRBJ2-1; TRBD1 agrees at 11 bases. The germline CDR1 and CDR2 sequences are DFQATT and SNEGSKA (reference sequence). The V and J ends lost 6 bases and 3 bases, in that order; junction bases with no gene match: 7. The CDR3 has 15 residues. The CDR3 DNA is TGCAGTGCCTTTAGGACAGGGGGCATCTACAATGAGCAGTTCTTC. Protein product: CSAFRTGGIYNEQFF.

Worth noting for this clonotype: One base away lies a much larger clone, so this may be a sequencing read error. The chain has TRBV28 and TRBJ1-5, with TRBD1 as a possible D gene (5 bases). Germline lookup yields CDR1 MDHEN and CDR2 SYDVKM. The CDR3 runs 15 residues. Trimming cost V 6 bases and J 3 bases, with 15 bases left between them. The CDR3 region is CASRRDGEDNQPQHF. The CDR3 nucleotides are TGTGCCAGCAGGCGGGACGGGGAGGACAATCAGCCCCAGCATTTT.